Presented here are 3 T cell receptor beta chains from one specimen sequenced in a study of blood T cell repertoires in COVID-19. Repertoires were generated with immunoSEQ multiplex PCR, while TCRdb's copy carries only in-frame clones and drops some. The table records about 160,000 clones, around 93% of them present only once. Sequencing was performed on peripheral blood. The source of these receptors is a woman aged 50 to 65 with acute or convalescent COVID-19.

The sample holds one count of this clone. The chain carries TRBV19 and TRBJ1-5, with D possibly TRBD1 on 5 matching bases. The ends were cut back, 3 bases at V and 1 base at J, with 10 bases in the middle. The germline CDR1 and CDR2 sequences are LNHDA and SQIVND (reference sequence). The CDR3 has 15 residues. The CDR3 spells CASSIPQESNQPQHF. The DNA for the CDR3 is TGTGCCAGTAGTATTCCACAGGAAAGCAATCAGCCCCAGCATTTT.

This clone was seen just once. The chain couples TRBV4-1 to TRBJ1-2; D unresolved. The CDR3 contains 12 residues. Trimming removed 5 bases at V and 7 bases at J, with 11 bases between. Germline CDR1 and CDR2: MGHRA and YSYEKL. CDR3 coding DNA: TGCGCCAGCAGCGCAGACACAGTTGGCTACACCTTC. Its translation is CASSADTVGYTF.

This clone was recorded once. As DNA, the CDR3 is TGTGCCAGCAGTTACCCCGGGGATAGACAGCATTTT. This codes for CASSYPGDRQHF. The rearrangement joins TRBV6-6 to TRBJ1-5; D gene unclear. Germline assignment: CDR1 MNHNY and CDR2 SVGAGI (reference sequence). V lost 2 bases, J lost 13 bases, and 12 bases lay in between. CDR3 size: 12 residues.